One sample yielded the 20 T cell receptor beta chains listed below, sequenced in a study of T cell responses to AZD1222 COVID-19 vaccine (dated by TCRdb to 2020 to 2022). Read against the paper, the sample's time point label means: about 28 days (+/-7) after the second vaccine dose. The library was built by means of the immunoSEQ multiplex PCR assay. Not all clones reach the TCRdb copy of this immuneACCESS table, which keeps in-frame sequences only. Checked studies attribute under half of the gap to unresolved V genes and leave the rest unexplained. The sample yields over 150,000 clones; roughly nine tenths were counted once. The ten largest account for around 3.5% of the sample. Sample: peripheral blood, taken 28 days after the second AZD1222 dose. These receptors originate from an adult who received the AZD1222 COVID-19 vaccine.

The chain uses TRBV25-1 and TRBJ2-2; D might be TRBD2 (5 bases). The germline gives CDR1 MGHDK, CDR2 SYGVNS. This CDR3 region has 16 residues. Deletions cut 4 bases from V and 5 bases from J, with 17 bases between. Here the CDR3 DNA reads TGTGCCAGCAGTGGTGGGAGTATTCTTAGTACCGGGGAGCTGTTTTTT. Translated: CASSGGSILSTGELFF. The entire variable domain, with the rest obtained from reference TRBV25-1 and TRBJ2-2, is as follows: EADIYQTPRYLVIGTGKKITLECSQTMGHDKMYWYQQDPGMELHLIHYSYGVNSTEKGDLSSESTVSRIRTEHFPLTLESARPSHTSQYLCASSGGSILSTGELFFGEGSRLTVL.

The chain links TRBV19 to TRBJ1-3, with a tentative D call TRBD1 (5 bases). V lost 4 bases, J lost 0 bases, and 10 bases lay in between. Germline V lookup: CDR1 LNHDA, CDR2 SQIVND (reference sequence). The length of the CDR3 is 15 residues. The CDR3 is CASSRQRASGNTIYF. Written as DNA, the CDR3 is TGTGCCAGTAGTAGACAGCGAGCCTCTGGAAACACCATATATTTT.

The chain joins TRBV5-1 to TRBJ1-2, with no clear D. The V gene's germline CDR1 is SGHRS and CDR2 YFSETQ. V was clipped by 3 bases and J by 0 bases, with 6 bases between them. The CDR3 runs to 13 residues. CDR3 sequence: CASSSGANYGYTF. The CDR3 DNA is TGCGCCAGCAGCTCCGGGGCTAACTATGGCTACACCTTC.

The chain couples TRBV30 to TRBJ1-1; 7 bases agree with TRBD1. V lost 5 bases and J lost 5; bases outside the gene matches: 11. The CDR3 is 14 amino acids. Germline V gives CDR1 GTSNPN, CDR2 SVGIG (reference sequence). The CDR3 nucleotides are TGTGCCTGGTACTCCAACAGGGGCTGGACTGAAGCTTTCTTT. This encodes CAWYSNRGWTEAFF. The variable domain in full, with the rest retrieved from reference TRBV30 and TRBJ1-1, is SQTIHQWPATLVQPVGSPLSLECTVEGTSNPNLYWYRQAAGRGLQLLFYSVGIGQISSEVPQNLSASRPQDRQFILSSKKLLLSDSGFYLCAWYSNRGWTEAFFGQGTRLTVV.

The V gene is TRBV6-1, the J gene TRBJ1-6; TRBD1 might be the D (6 bases). The germline V gene encodes CDR1 MNHNS and CDR2 SASEGT. Trimming cost V 1 base and J 8 bases, with 12 bases left between them. The CDR3 spans 15 residues. The CDR3 sequence: CASSEVGGAHSPLHF. The CDR3 DNA follows: TGTGCCAGCAGTGAAGTAGGGGGGGCGCATTCACCCCTCCACTTT.

The rearrangement links TRBV30 to TRBJ1-1, with a tentative D call TRBD1 (5 bases). The CDR3 totals 13 residues. Trimming removed 4 bases at V and 5 bases at J, with 14 bases between. Germline CDR1 GTSNPN, CDR2 SVGIG (reference sequence). The CDR3, as DNA: TGTGCCTGGAACCCAGGGTTGGGGACTGAAGCTTTCTTT. Its protein product is CAWNPGLGTEAFF.

This chain joins TRBV7-9 and TRBJ2-1; D tentatively fits TRBD1 or TRBD2 (6 bases each). Germline V lookup: CDR1 SEHNR, CDR2 FQNEAQ (reference sequence). The V end lost 6 bases, the J end lost 1 base, and 13 bases lay between the germline ends. The CDR3 consists of 15 residues. CDR3 in DNA: TGTGCCAGCAGTCCCATAGGGGGGTCCTACAATGAGCAGTTCTTC. It specifies CASSPIGGSYNEQFF.

The table lists this clone with a count of one. The chain recombines TRBV6-5 with TRBJ1-1, with D possibly matching TRBD1 (6 bases). V shed 6 bases and J shed 1 base, with 9 bases lying between them. The germline V gene has CDR1 MNHEY and CDR2 SVGAGI. CDR3 size: 13 residues. This CDR3 reads CASSLGGNTEAFF. The CDR3 bases are TGTGCCAGCAGCTTAGGGGGGAACACTGAAGCTTTCTTT.

This chain uses TRBV7-9 with TRBJ2-5; 7 bases are a match to TRBD1. Germline CDR1 and CDR2: SEHNR and FQNEAQ (reference sequence). The CDR3 length is 15 residues. The V and J ends lost 5 bases and 5 bases, in that order; junction bases with no gene match: 11. The CDR3 nucleotides read TGTGCCAGCAGCGGGTGGGACAGTTATACGGAGACCCAGTACTTC. It is translated as CASSGWDSYTETQYF.

The genes are TRBV4-1 and TRBJ1-1, with no clear D. Germline V lookup: CDR1 MGHRA, CDR2 YSYEKL. The CDR3 consists of 14 residues. V lost 0 bases and J 4 bases, leaving 9 bases between the germline ends. As DNA, the CDR3 is TGCGCCAGCAGCCAAGACCGGTGGATCACTGAAGCTTTCTTT. Its translation is CASSQDRWITEAFF.

J is TRBJ2-7 and V is TRBV11-2; 10 bases line up with TRBD2. The CDR3 is 16 residues long. Unmatched junction bases numbered 4, after V lost 2 bases and J lost 0 bases. CDR1 is SGHAT, CDR2 FQNNGV, per germline. The CDR3 protein is CASSLTAGGGSYEQYF. CDR3 nucleotides: TGTGCCAGCAGCTTAACAGCGGGAGGGGGCTCCTACGAGCAGTACTTC.

The chain links TRBV9 to TRBJ2-3; no clear D. The ends were cut back, 2 bases at V and 6 bases at J, with 10 bases in the middle. The CDR3 length is 13 residues. Germline V gene data show CDR1 as SGDLS and CDR2 as YYNGEE. CDR3: CASSVGELDTQYF. CDR3 nucleotides: TGTGCCAGCAGCGTTGGTGAGTTGGATACGCAGTATTTT.

The J gene is TRBJ1-2, the V gene TRBV24-1; D may be TRBD1 (5 bases). This CDR3 contains 17 residues. Germline V gives CDR1 KGHDR, CDR2 SFDVKD. V gave up 5 bases and J gave up 6 bases, with 24 bases separating them. The CDR3 region has the DNA TGTGCCACCAGTGTAGGACCCCTCGCGTCAGGGAATAATGGCTACACCTTC. Its translation: CATSVGPLASGNNGYTF.

This clone has just one count. The chain carries TRBV5-8 and TRBJ2-7; 8 nucleotides match TRBD2. This CDR3 has 14 amino acids. Germline CDR1 is SGHTS and CDR2 is YDEGEE. With V trimmed by 4 bases and J by 2 bases, 5 bases remained unmatched. The CDR3 region is CASSSREGTYEQYF. In DNA form, the CDR3 reads TGTGCCAGCAGCAGCCGGGAGGGAACCTACGAGCAGTACTTC.

This clone appeared once. This sequence joins TRBV19 and TRBJ2-7, with TRBD1 identical over 9 bases. The CDR3 runs 15 residues. Trimming removed 4 bases from V and 5 bases from J; junction bases left unmatched: 9. Germline V gene data show CDR1 as LNHDA and CDR2 as SQIVND (reference sequence). CDR3 coding DNA: TGTGCCAGTAGTAGCGGACAGGGGACGAGGAACGAGCAGTACTTC. Residues: CASSSGQGTRNEQYF.

V and J are TRBV7-2 and TRBJ2-1, with D possibly matching TRBD1 (5 bases). The CDR3 contains 17 residues. Germline V CDR1 and CDR2: SGHTA, FQGNSA. V lost 1 base to trimming and J lost 0 bases, with 13 bases between them. The CDR3 nucleotides read TGTGCCAGCAGCTTAGTCTCCCAGGGTATCTCCTACAATGAGCAGTTCTTC. Translated, it gives CASSLVSQGISYNEQFF. The full variable domain, in which reference TRBV7-2 and TRBJ2-1 provide the parts outside the CDR3, is GAGVSQSPSNKVTEKGKDVELRCDPISGHTALYWYRQSLGQGLEFLIYFQGNSAPDKSGLPSDRFSAERTGGSVSTLTIQRTQQEDSAVYLCASSLVSQGISYNEQFFGPGTRLTVL.

This chain links TRBV27 with TRBJ2-7; 9 nucleotides agree with TRBD2. In germline, CDR1 is MNHEY, CDR2 SMNVEV (reference sequence). V was clipped by 5 bases and J by 4 bases; unmatched bases: 12. The CDR3 totals 16 residues. This CDR3 is CASSTRVAGVRYEQYF. In DNA, the CDR3 is TGTGCCAGCAGTACCCGGGTAGCGGGAGTAAGGTACGAGCAGTACTTC.

The chain joins TRBV7-8 to TRBJ2-7; D remains unclear. The V gene lost 5 bases and the J gene lost 3 bases, with 11 bases spanning the gap. The germline V gene has CDR1 SGHVS and CDR2 FQNEAQ. The CDR3 extends over 13 amino acids. This chain's CDR3 is CASSGRASYEQYF. Written as DNA, the CDR3 is TGTGCCAGCAGCGGCCGGGCGAGCTACGAGCAGTACTTC.

Regarding this clone: A junction end diverges from the germline sequence, so it may reflect a read error. The V gene is TRBV6-8, the J gene TRBJ2-7, with 13 positions matching TRBD2. Germline CDR1 MNHGY, CDR2 SAAAGT. This CDR3 spans 13 amino acids. DNA for the CDR3: TGTGCCAGCAGAAGATCGGGACTAGCGGGATGGGGCTTC. It is translated as CASRRSGLAGWGF.

This chain connects TRBV4-1 to TRBJ2-3; 12 bases match TRBD2. The CDR3 is 15 amino acids. The germline gives CDR1 MGHRA, CDR2 YSYEKL. Unmatched junction bases numbered 3, after V lost 4 bases and J lost 4 bases. The CDR3 sequence: CASSPLAGGPDTQYF. The CDR3 region has the DNA TGCGCCAGCAGCCCCCTAGCGGGAGGGCCAGATACGCAGTATTTT.